This TCR beta chain was recovered during a study of PD-L1 blockade in urothelial cancer. CDR3 length: 17 amino acids. From germline, CDR1 is ENHRY and CDR2 SYGVKD. V was pared by 0 bases and J by 0 bases, with 8 bases of the junction left unmatched. The data were produced by immunoSEQ multiplex PCR, yet TCRdb's version contains in-frame clones alone and is incomplete. The repertoire holds some 90,000 clones, with 89% as singletons. This sample's time point: pretreatment peripheral blood. The clonotype was recovered from a woman over 75 with urothelial cancer. This chain links TRBV10-3 with TRBJ2-7, with TRBD1 matching 7 bases. The source was PBMCs, collected around atezolizumab (anti-PD-L1) treatment. CDR3 residues: CAISESGHRGGSYEQYF. CDR3 sequence (DNA): TGTGCCATCAGTGAGTCGGGGCACAGGGGTGGCTCCTACGAGCAGTACTTC.